Shown below are 2 T cell receptor beta chains from a single sample sequenced in a study of cytomegalovirus exposure and HLA in healthy donors. Both 60 Vbeta primers and 13 Jbeta primers went into the PCR. Sequencing used immunoSEQ multiplex PCR; TCRdb keeps in-frame clones, though not all of them. The data hold some 140,000 clones, with approximately 75% observed a single time. Sequencing input: PBMCs. The receptor source for this set is a man aged 18 to 29 in good health and CMV-seronegative.

The rearrangement joins TRBV19 to TRBJ1-2; D unresolved. The CDR3 sequence is 15 residues long. Germline V gene sequence: CDR1 LNHDA, CDR2 SQIVND (reference sequence). V was trimmed by 7 bases and J by 4 bases, leaving 19 bases between them. The CDR3 sequence: CASNPDSKLSYGYTF. CDR3 DNA: TGTGCCAGTAACCCGGACTCCAAACTTTCCTATGGCTACACCTTC.

The chain carries TRBV5-4 and TRBJ2-3, with TRBD1 as a possible D gene (5 bases). V lost 4 bases to trimming and J lost 3 bases, with 12 bases between them. The CDR3 extends over 14 amino acids. Per the germline V gene, CDR1 is SGHNT and CDR2 is YYREEE (reference sequence). CDR3: CASSTDRITDTQYF. CDR3 nucleotides: TGTGCCAGCAGCACTGACAGAATTACAGATACGCAGTATTTT.